A selection of T cell receptor beta chains follows, all from one sample in a study of identifying expanded T cells in peripheral blood. Libraries were prepared by immunoSEQ multiplex PCR; TCRdb keeps only in-frame clonotypes and omits some of them. Among approximately 80,000 clones, approximately 84% were seen once, and the ten largest hold around 18%. What was sequenced was blood. The source is a person aged 18 to 75 in good health. Each CDR3 is given without its conserved first and last residue. Each record gives: J gene, V gene, CDR3 protein.

TRBJ1-1 TRBV29-1 SVHRDRFRDAF
TRBJ2-7 TRBV6-6 ASSTTGTAYEQY
TRBJ2-1 TRBV28 ASGDRMYNEQF
TRBJ2-6 TRBV9 ASSPVGGHGANVLT
TRBJ2-3 TRBV5-1 ASSSLLTDTQY
TRBJ2-5 TRBV28 ASSLTPDVDGKTQY
TRBJ2-7 TRBV5-1 ASSSALAGDSYEQY
TRBJ2-1 TRBV19 ASSLTSVGHNEQF
TRBJ2-7 TRBV5-4 ASSLALGGAGEQY
TRBJ1-1 TRBV27 ASTPGQGPTEAF
TRBJ1-2 TRBV4-3 ASSEYRGGGYGYT
TRBJ1-1 TRBV18 ASSPHRGLYTEAF
TRBJ1-4 TRBV2 ASRGGGVDEKLF
TRBJ2-7 TRBV29-1 SVEVQGKYEQY
TRBJ2-7 TRBV7-2 ASSSTGFQIYEQY
TRBJ1-2 TRBV10-3 AITQGGDAYGYT
TRBJ1-2 TRBV2 ASRADRGPYGYT
TRBJ2-3 TRBV9 ASSAGRRGRGDTQY
TRBJ2-2 TRBV9 ASSVAGRERNTGELF
TRBJ1-4 TRBV7-6 ASSPSSRGGTNEKLF
TRBJ1-3 TRBV7-2 ASSLTGAAGNTIY
TRBJ2-5 TRBV18 ASSTMPGQGQETQY
TRBJ2-7 TRBV11-2 ASSRPTSGRVSYEQY
TRBJ2-5 TRBV19 ASSTGVAGIQETQY
- TRBV6-5 ASSTAGHYYEQY
TRBJ1-1 TRBV7-8 ASNERRVNTEAF
TRBJ1-5 TRBV5-1 ASSPGQGNQPQH
TRBJ2-7 TRBV7-2 ASSEAYEQY
TRBJ1-1 TRBV7-2 ASSAGQMNTEAF
TRBJ2-2 TRBV18 ASSPPSPTNTGELF
TRBJ2-1 TRBV19 ASSPLAGAPHFNEQF
TRBJ2-3 TRBV11-2 ASSLSLLRADTQY
TRBJ2-1 TRBV9 ASCKDRGRNEQF
TRBJ1-3 TRBV4-3 ASSQDLGAGNTIY
TRBJ2-2 TRBV7-9 ASSLSGATGELF
TRBJ2-2 TRBV5-1 ASSREANTGELF
TRBJ2-1 TRBV7-6 ASSLAGTGDNEQF